The 30 T cell receptor beta chains below were found in one sample sequenced in a study of blood T cells in healthy people across ages. Next came a second PCR, run for about 6 to 12 cycles, which used a sample-barcoded 5' primer along with a J-beta primer mix. TCRdb reprocessed the 5' RACE reads via MiXCR and lists one record per CDR3 protein. The sample consists of around 790,000 distinct CDR3 sequences, under 45% of them appearing once. Sequencing used blood. These receptor sequences come from a man aged 55 to 70 in good health.

The rearrangement uses TRBV15 and TRBJ2-7; 12 positions agree with TRBD1. The germline CDR1 and CDR2 sequences are LNHNV and YYDKDF (reference sequence). The V and J ends lost 0 bases and 0 bases, in that order; junction bases with no gene match: 15. The CDR3 extends over 21 amino acids. CDR3 sequence: CATSRDGWDRGHQIDSYEQYF. The CDR3 DNA is TGTGCCACCAGCAGAGATGGCTGGGACAGGGGGCACCAAATAGACTCCTACGAGCAGTACTTC.

The chain joins TRBV12-3 or TRBV12-4 to TRBJ2-3, with 9 bases lining up with TRBD1. The CDR3 sequence is 17 residues long. The J segment lost 7 bases and the V segment lost 5 bases, leaving 16 bases of the junction unmatched. CDR3: CASSPGEGQGVFNTQYF. As DNA, the CDR3 is TGTGCCAGCAGTCCGGGCGAGGGACAGGGCGTCTTTAATACGCAGTATTTT.

This chain links TRBV20-1 with TRBJ1-6; weak D call: TRBD1 (6 bases). V lost 6 bases, J lost 5 bases, and 11 bases lay in between. The V gene's germline CDR1 is DFQATT and CDR2 SNEGSKA (reference sequence). The CDR3 totals 13 residues. The CDR3 DNA is TGCAGTGCGATACAGGGTAATAATTCACCCCTCCACTTT. This codes for CSAIQGNNSPLHF.

This chain links TRBV24-1 with TRBJ2-3, with unresolved D. The CDR3 covers 13 residues. V was trimmed by 10 bases and J by 2 bases, leaving 12 bases between them. From germline, CDR1 is KGHDR and CDR2 SFDVKD. CDR3 sequence (DNA): TGTGCCACTCAACTTGACACCACAGATACGCAGTATTTT. Translated: CATQLDTTDTQYF.

This clonotype was counted between two and nine times. The chain combines TRBV5-1 with TRBJ1-5, with a tentative D call TRBD1 (6 bases). The V end was cut by 3 bases, the J end by 4 bases, with 17 bases between. Germline-derived CDR1 and CDR2 are SGHRS and YFSETQ. The CDR3 has 16 amino acids. The DNA of the CDR3 is TGCGCCAGCAGCTACGTTCGGACAGTTAAGAATCAGCCCCAGCATTTT. As protein: CASSYVRTVKNQPQHF. Variable domain in full (rest from reference TRBV5-1 and TRBJ1-5): KAGVTQTPRYLIKTRGQQVTLSCSPISGHRSVSWYQQTPGQGLQFLFEYFSETQRNKGNFPGRFSGRQFSNSRSEMNVSTLELGDSALYLCASSYVRTVKNQPQHFGDGTRLSIL.

This clonotype was recorded a few times. The chain recombines TRBV27 with TRBJ1-6; perhaps TRBD1 as D (6 bases). Trimming shortened V by 4 bases and J by 10 bases, and 14 bases separated the two germline ends. The CDR3 runs 14 residues. Per the germline V gene, CDR1 is MNHEY and CDR2 is SMNVEV (reference sequence). Written as DNA, the CDR3 is TGTGCCAGCAGTTCCGACAGGATGGGCTCACCCCTCCACTTT. Translation: CASSSDRMGSPLHF.

The chain is built from TRBV5-4 and TRBJ2-5; possibly TRBD1 or TRBD2 for D (6 bases each). Germline V lookup: CDR1 SGHNT, CDR2 YYREEE (reference sequence). The V and J ends lost 1 base and 5 bases respectively, with 15 bases between them. The CDR3 has 15 residues. The CDR3 DNA sequence: TGTGCCAGCAGCTTGTACGGGGGCCGACAGGAGACCCAGTACTTC. Its translation: CASSLYGGRQETQYF.

The chain uses TRBV7-2 and TRBJ1-2; 8 nucleotides agree with TRBD1. Trimming took 4 bases from V and 1 from J; bases not matched to a gene: 14. The CDR3 is made up of 18 amino acids. Germline lookup yields CDR1 SGHTA and CDR2 FQGNSA. CDR3 sequence: CASSSDREAFLFNYGYTF. The CDR3 region has the DNA TGTGCCAGCAGCTCGGACAGGGAGGCTTTCCTATTTAACTATGGCTACACCTTC.

The chain couples TRBV27 to TRBJ2-3, with no clear D. Germline values: CDR1 MNHEY, CDR2 SMNVEV (reference sequence). Trimming stripped 2 bases from V and 7 bases from J, with 10 bases between. The CDR3 is 13 residues long. The CDR3 is CASSLRITYTQYF. CDR3 bases: TGTGCCAGCAGTTTAAGAATCACGTATACGCAGTATTTT.

The rearrangement joins TRBV5-6 to TRBJ2-5; possible D gene TRBD1, 6 bases. V was pared by 4 bases and J by 2 bases, with 15 bases between. CDR1 is SGHDT and CDR2 is YYEEEE in the germline V gene. This CDR3 contains 15 residues. The CDR3 reads CASSPSGTPQETQYF. As DNA, the CDR3 is TGTGCCAGCAGCCCTTCGGGGACACCACAAGAGACCCAGTACTTC.

The chain has TRBV5-1 and TRBJ1-6, with 7 bases aligning to TRBD1. Germline V gene sequence: CDR1 SGHRS, CDR2 YFSETQ. The CDR3 loop spans 16 amino acids. V lost 3 bases to trimming and J lost 7 bases; unmatched junction nucleotides: 10. The CDR3 region is CASSSHTGAGNSPLHF. The CDR3 nucleotides read TGCGCCAGCAGCTCCCATACAGGGGCGGGGAATTCACCCCTCCACTTT.

The V gene is TRBV11-3, the J gene TRBJ2-3, with a weak D call TRBD1 (6 bases). The germline V gene has CDR1 SGHNT and CDR2 YENEEA. The germline V and J ends were trimmed by 1 base and 7 bases, with 9 bases remaining between them. This CDR3 is 13 amino acids long. DNA for the CDR3: TGTGCCAGCAGCTTAGGGACAGATCATACGCAGTATTTT. It encodes CASSLGTDHTQYF.

This clonotype was seen only a few times. This chain uses TRBV7-2 with TRBJ2-5; TRBD1 matches 7 bases. The CDR3 is 14 residues long. V shed 5 bases, J shed 2 bases, and the junction held 5 bases outside the gene matches. CDR1 is SGHTA, CDR2 FQGNSA, per germline. The CDR3, as DNA: TGTGCCAGCAGCCCCGGGGACAGACAAGAGACCCAGTACTTC. It yields the protein CASSPGDRQETQYF.

The sample holds one count of this clonotype. The chain carries TRBV5-1 and TRBJ1-6; D uncertain. The CDR3 totals 17 residues. V was pared by 0 bases and J by 0 bases, with 10 bases between. Germline CDR1 is SGHRS and CDR2 is YFSETQ. The CDR3 DNA sequence: TGCGCCAGCAGCTTGGATCCGGGTCCCTCCTATAATTCACCCCTCCACTTT. Translating gives CASSLDPGPSYNSPLHF.

The rearrangement joins TRBV7-2 to TRBJ2-1; TRBD1 might be the D (5 bases). The CDR3 runs 15 residues. Between the trimmed V and J ends, which lost 1 base and 5 bases, there was a span of 12 bases. Per the germline V gene, CDR1 is SGHTA and CDR2 is FQGNSA. This CDR3 reads CASSLEIRANNEQFF. The CDR3 DNA sequence: TGTGCCAGCAGCTTAGAGATCAGGGCCAACAATGAGCAGTTCTTC.

V is TRBV6-1 and J is TRBJ1-4, with D uncertain. CDR3 length equals 15 residues. Germline CDR1 is MNHNS and CDR2 is SASEGT. The V end was cut by 3 bases, the J end by 2 bases, with 10 bases between. The CDR3 DNA is TGTGCCAGCAGTGAGGGAGGAGGGACTAATGAAAAACTGTTTTTT. This sequence encodes CASSEGGGTNEKLFF.

This clonotype was counted between two and nine times. This chain joins TRBV12-3 or TRBV12-4 and TRBJ2-5; 8 bases fit TRBD2. The trim removed 2 bases at V and 0 bases at J, leaving 5 bases unmatched. The CDR3 runs to 16 residues. CDR3 sequence (DNA): TGTGCCAGCAGTTTATGGGCTAGCGGGTACCAAGAGACCCAGTACTTC. This translates into CASSLWASGYQETQYF.

The rearrangement links TRBV5-1 to TRBJ2-5; D may be TRBD2 (5 bases). The J call is in doubt because the DNA end fits TRBJ2-7 better. This CDR3 contains 17 residues. Germline CDR1 reads SGHRS; CDR2 reads YFSETQ. In DNA, the CDR3 is TGCGCCAGCAGCTCGGGCCCCCTCAGATACGGAGGCTACGAGCAGTACTTC. Amino acid sequence: CASSSGPLRYGGYEQYF.

The DNA of the CDR3 is TGCAGTGCTACCGGGACGGTTGAAAAACTGTTTTTT. This encodes CSATGTVEKLFF. The V gene is TRBV20-1, the J gene TRBJ1-4; D may be TRBD1 (5 bases). Germline values: CDR1 DFQATT, CDR2 SNEGSKA (reference sequence). Trimming left V 4 bases short and J 7 bases short, with 10 bases between. The length of the CDR3 is 12 residues.

This clonotype was detected a few times. This chain connects TRBV12-3 or TRBV12-4 to TRBJ2-7, with 10 bases aligning to TRBD2. This CDR3 contains 14 residues. With V trimmed by 6 bases and J by 7 bases, 9 bases remained unmatched. The CDR3 loop reads CASSSGASGGEQYF. In nucleotides, the CDR3 is TGTGCCAGCAGCTCCGGGGCTAGCGGGGGTGAGCAGTACTTC.

The chain recombines TRBV5-1 with TRBJ2-3; the D gene is possibly TRBD2 (5 bases). Germline lookup yields CDR1 SGHRS and CDR2 YFSETQ. CDR3 length equals 17 residues. Trimming left V 2 bases short and J 0 bases short, with 16 bases between. The CDR3 DNA sequence: TGCGCCAGCAGCTTAACACTAGGCGCCTCGAGCACAGATACGCAGTATTTT. Its protein product is CASSLTLGASSTDTQYF. Complete variable domain (other parts from reference TRBV5-1 and TRBJ2-3): KAGVTQTPRYLIKTRGQQVTLSCSPISGHRSVSWYQQTPGQGLQFLFEYFSETQRNKGNFPGRFSGRQFSNSRSEMNVSTLELGDSALYLCASSLTLGASSTDTQYFGPGTRLTVL.

This rearrangement joins TRBV10-2 to TRBJ2-5, with TRBD1 matching over 7 bases. Losses at the gene ends were 0 bases for V and 4 bases for J; bases not matched to a gene: 5. The CDR3 runs to 15 residues. Looked up from germline, CDR1 is WSHSY and CDR2 is SAAADI. The DNA of the CDR3 is TGCGCCAGCAGTGAGTCGACAGGGAGTAGAGAGACCCAGTACTTC. Translation gives CASSESTGSRETQYF.

The V call is TRBV10-2, the J call TRBJ2-3; TRBD2 aligns across 10 bases. V lost 6 bases to trimming and J lost 6 bases; unmatched junction nucleotides: 6. The CDR3 is 14 amino acids. Looked up from germline, CDR1 is WSHSY and CDR2 is SAAADI. For the CDR3, the DNA is TGCGCCAGCAGGCCTAGCGGGAGCCCTGATACGCAGTATTTT. Protein sequence: CASRPSGSPDTQYF.

The V and J genes are TRBV27 and TRBJ2-3; D possibly corresponds to TRBD2 (6 bases). Looked up from germline, CDR1 is MNHEY and CDR2 is SMNVEV (reference sequence). Trimming took 7 bases from V and 2 from J, leaving 10 bases between them. The CDR3 covers 13 residues. The CDR3 DNA is TGTGCCAGCAAACGGGGGACCACAGATACGCAGTATTTT. The encoded protein is CASKRGTTDTQYF.

The rearrangement links TRBV7-2 to TRBJ2-3; D unresolved. The CDR3 is 13 residues long. Trimming cost V 5 bases and J 5 bases, with 11 bases left between them. Germline V CDR1 and CDR2: SGHTA, FQGNSA. This CDR3 reads CASSATWRDTQYF. The DNA of the CDR3 is TGTGCCAGCAGCGCCACCTGGAGAGATACGCAGTATTTT.

This clonotype was observed a single time. The V and J genes are TRBV2 and TRBJ1-4, with D unclear. Trimming shortened V by 6 bases and J by 7 bases, and 15 bases separated the two germline ends. Germline loops: CDR1 SNHLY, CDR2 FYNNEI. The CDR3 totals 14 residues. The CDR3 region has the DNA TGTGCCAGCAGCCCGGGAAGAGACCGTGAAAAACTGTTTTTT. Amino acid sequence: CASSPGRDREKLFF. Full variable domain (outside the CDR3, taken from reference TRBV2 and TRBJ1-4): EPEVTQTPSHQVTQMGQEVILRCVPISNHLYFYWYRQILGQKVEFLVSFYNNEISEKSEIFDDQFSVERPDGSNFTLKIRSTKLEDSAMYFCASSPGRDREKLFFGSGTQLSVL.

The chain carries TRBV25-1 and TRBJ1-4, with TRBD1 matching 8 bases. CDR3 length equals 15 residues. With V trimmed by 4 bases and J by 3 bases, 4 bases remained unmatched. Looked up from germline, CDR1 is MGHDK and CDR2 is SYGVNS. In DNA form, the CDR3 reads TGTGCCAGCAGTGTTCTGGGACAGGCTAATGAAAAACTGTTTTTT. Protein sequence: CASSVLGQANEKLFF.

The J gene is TRBJ2-1, the V gene TRBV7-2; D is undetermined. Germline values: CDR1 SGHTA, CDR2 FQGNSA. V lost 1 base and J lost 10, with 23 bases in between. The CDR3 spans 17 residues. The CDR3 reads CASSLEGGLIISYEQFF. DNA for the CDR3: TGTGCCAGCAGCTTAGAGGGTGGTCTGATAATCTCCTACGAGCAGTTCTTC.

This chain links TRBV7-9 with TRBJ2-3; D ambiguous. Trimming removed 11 bases from V and 1 base from J, with 10 bases in between. From germline, CDR1 is SEHNR and CDR2 FQNEAQ (reference sequence). This CDR3 contains 12 residues. The CDR3 coding sequence is TGTGCCGGCGTCCAAGGCACAGATACGCAGTATTTT. This encodes CAGVQGTDTQYF. The entire variable domain, with the rest obtained from reference TRBV7-9 and TRBJ2-3, is as follows: DTGVSQNPRHKITKRGQNVTFRCDPISEHNRLYWYRQTLGQGPEFLTYFQNEAQLEKSRLLSDRFSAERPKGSFSTLEIQRTEQGDSAMYLCAGVQGTDTQYFGPGTRLTVL.

This chain joins TRBV7-9 and TRBJ1-4; D possibly corresponds to TRBD1 (5 bases). This CDR3 has 14 residues. The germline CDR1 and CDR2 sequences are SEHNR and FQNEAQ (reference sequence). V was trimmed by 8 bases and J by 12 bases, leaving 22 bases between them. The CDR3: CASGRDPLYLELFF. CDR3 coding DNA: TGTGCCAGCGGCCGGGACCCTCTATATTTAGAACTGTTTTTT.